Only a few counts were recorded for the clone carrying this T cell receptor (beta chain). Its antigen is undetermined. This specimen comes from a study of identical twins. Germline assignment: CDR1 LGHNA and CDR2 YNFKEQ. CDR3 length: 15 amino acids. V was shortened by 0 bases and J by 1 base, with 9 bases between the two germline ends. Points from the study as a whole: Insertions ran lower in abundant cord blood beta clonotypes, though not in memory repertoires.

Template switching created a universal primer site, and the cDNA included unique molecular identifiers. TCRdb re-called the 5' RACE reads with MiXCR, one entry per CDR3 protein. The sample shows fewer than 250,000 distinct CDR3 sequences, around 7.6% of them seen only once. The sample was also reused in another study, on yellow fever vaccine responses in identical twins.

The rearrangement links TRBV4-2 to TRBJ2-5; no reliable D call. The TCR originated in a woman between 18 and 29 years old in good health. The sequencing sample was made of CD8+ T cells sorted from blood. The CDR3 is CASSQEPVPQETQYF. The CDR3 coding sequence is TGTGCCAGCAGCCAAGAACCCGTCCCCCAAGAGACCCAGTACTTC.